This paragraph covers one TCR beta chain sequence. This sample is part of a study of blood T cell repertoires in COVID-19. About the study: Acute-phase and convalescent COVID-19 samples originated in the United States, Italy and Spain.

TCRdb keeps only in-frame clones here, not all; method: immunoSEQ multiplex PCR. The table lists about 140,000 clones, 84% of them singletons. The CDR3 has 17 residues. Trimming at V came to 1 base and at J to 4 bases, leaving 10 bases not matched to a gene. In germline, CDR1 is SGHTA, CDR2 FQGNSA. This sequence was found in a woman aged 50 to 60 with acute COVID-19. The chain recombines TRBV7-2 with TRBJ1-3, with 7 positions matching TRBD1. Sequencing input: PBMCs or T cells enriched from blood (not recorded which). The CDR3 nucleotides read TGTGCCAGCAGCTTAGGCCCCCAGGGGGTGACAGGAAACACCATATATTTT. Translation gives CASSLGPQGVTGNTIYF.